This passage covers 29 T cell receptor beta chains from one sample sequenced in a study of cytomegalovirus exposure and HLA in healthy donors. The PCR employed 60 Vbeta primers together with 13 Jbeta primers. Assay: immunoSEQ multiplex PCR; the TCRdb copy retains only in-frame clones and omits some. The table shows around 150,000 clones, with roughly 78% occurring only once. The sequenced material came from PBMCs. These receptors were collected from a man over 45 in good health and CMV-seropositive.

Relative to its sample, this clone is medium-sized. The chain joins TRBV19 to TRBJ2-1; TRBD2 matches 13 bases. The CDR3 has 16 residues. V dropped 1 base and J dropped 8; count of bases not matched to a gene: 5. Germline-derived CDR1 and CDR2 are LNHDA and SQIVND (reference sequence). This chain's CDR3 is CASSIVLAGGVDEQFF. In DNA, the CDR3 is TGTGCCAGTAGTATAGTACTAGCGGGAGGGGTCGATGAGCAGTTCTTC.

The J gene is TRBJ1-2, the V gene TRBV5-4, with a tentative D call TRBD1 (6 bases). CDR3 length: 14 residues. The V gene lost 1 base and the J gene lost 5 bases, with 12 bases spanning the gap. Looked up from germline, CDR1 is SGHNT and CDR2 is YYREEE (reference sequence). The CDR3, as DNA: TGTGCCAGCAGCTTGTCGGGCAGGGGTTATGGCTACACCTTC. This sequence encodes CASSLSGRGYGYTF.

The J gene is TRBJ2-1, the V gene TRBV28; D possibly corresponds to TRBD2 (6 bases). The germline gives CDR1 MDHEN, CDR2 SYDVKM. Trimming pared 3 bases from V and 8 bases from J, leaving 17 bases between. There are 15 residues in the CDR3. This chain's CDR3 is CASSFPGLSGDEQFF. In nucleotides, the CDR3 is TGTGCCAGCAGTTTCCCGGGACTTTCAGGCGATGAGCAGTTCTTC.

This chain joins TRBV23-1 and TRBJ2-5, with D perhaps TRBD1 (6 bases). TRBV23-1 belongs to the ORF category, with a function that is uncertain. The V end lost 0 bases, the J end lost 2 bases, and 13 bases lay between the germline ends. The CDR3 spans 16 residues. The CDR3 nucleotides are TGCGCCAGCAGTCAATCAAACAGGGAGTTTCAAGAGACCCAGTACTTC. It specifies CASSQSNREFQETQYF.

Worth noting for this clone: One end of the junction fails to match germline, which may point to a read error. The J gene is TRBJ1-5, the V gene TRBV28; 8 bases line up with TRBD1. The germline CDR1 and CDR2 sequences are MDHEN and SYDVKM. The CDR3 length is 13 residues. The CDR3 DNA is TGTGCCAGCAGTCTTTGGGGGACAGGCGAAATGGGTTTT. Translated, it gives CASSLWGTGEMGF.

DNA of the CDR3: TGTGCCATCAGTGAGGCGGCGGGGAGCACAGATACGCAGTATTTT. It yields the protein CAISEAAGSTDTQYF. The chain combines TRBV10-3 with TRBJ2-3; a weak D match, TRBD2 (6 bases). The CDR3 is 15 residues long. From germline, CDR1 is ENHRY and CDR2 SYGVKD. Trimming cost V 2 bases and J 0 bases, with 9 bases left between them.

This clone came up once. One end of the junction fails to match germline, which may point to a read error. The rearrangement joins TRBV7-7 to TRBJ2-5; possibly TRBD1 for D (7 bases). The CDR3 covers 13 residues. The germline gives CDR1 SSHAT, CDR2 FNYEAQ (reference sequence). This CDR3 is CASSEPGGETQYF. The CDR3 region has the DNA TGTGCTAGCAGCGAACCAGGGGGGGAGACCCAGTACTTC.

J is TRBJ2-1 and V is TRBV25-1; 14 nucleotides agree with TRBD2. Per germline, CDR1 MGHDK and CDR2 SYGVNS. The V gene end was trimmed by 2 bases and the J gene end by 8 bases; junction bases not matched to a gene: 2. This CDR3 contains 15 residues. CDR3 nucleotides: TGTGCCAGCAGTGAAGGACTAGCGGGAGGACATGAGCAGTTCTTC. Translating it yields CASSEGLAGGHEQFF.

This clone has more than one count but fewer than ten. The genes are TRBV7-9 and TRBJ1-1, with a tentative D call TRBD1 (6 bases). Trimming removed 2 bases at V and 7 bases at J, with 11 bases between. The CDR3 runs to 13 residues. CDR1 is SEHNR and CDR2 is FQNEAQ in the germline V gene (reference sequence). DNA for the CDR3: TGTGCCAGCAGCTTATACGGACAGAATGAAGCTTTCTTT. It is translated as CASSLYGQNEAFF.

This chain joins TRBV5-4 and TRBJ2-7; 9 nucleotides agree with TRBD2. The length of the CDR3 is 14 residues. Germline lookup yields CDR1 SGHNT and CDR2 YYREEE (reference sequence). V dropped 5 bases and J dropped 3; count of bases not matched to a gene: 6. The CDR3 reads CASRPGLAGYEQYF. The CDR3 nucleotides read TGTGCCAGCAGGCCGGGACTAGCCGGCTACGAGCAGTACTTC. Full variable domain (missing parts from reference TRBV5-4 and TRBJ2-7): ETGVTQSPTHLIKTRGQQVTLRCSSQSGHNTVSWYQQALGQGPQFIFQYYREEENGRGNFPPRFSGLQFPNYSSELNVNALELDDSALYLCASRPGLAGYEQYFGPGTRLTVT.

This clone was counted a few times. The chain joins TRBV4-1 to TRBJ1-5, with D maybe TRBD1 (5 bases). CDR3 length: 13 amino acids. V was clipped by 4 bases and J by 4 bases, with 8 bases between them. CDR1 and CDR2 from the germline V gene are MGHRA and YSYEKL. For the CDR3, the DNA is TGCGCCAGCAGCCGCCCAGGGAATCAGCCCCAGCATTTT. Amino acid sequence: CASSRPGNQPQHF.

This clone was counted a single time. This chain joins TRBV11-3 and TRBJ2-5; 12 positions agree with TRBD2. Losses at the gene ends were 4 bases for V and 2 bases for J; bases not matched to a gene: 2. This CDR3 contains 15 residues. Germline V CDR1 and CDR2: SGHNT, YENEEA. Here the CDR3 DNA reads TGTGCCAGCAGCTCGGGACTAGCGGGTCAAGAGACCCAGTACTTC. It encodes CASSSGLAGQETQYF.

The rearrangement links TRBV2 to TRBJ1-6; the D gene is possibly TRBD1 (5 bases). The CDR3 has 14 amino acids. The ends were cut back, 7 bases at V and 10 bases at J, with 17 bases in the middle. Germline CDR1 and CDR2: SNHLY and FYNNEI. CDR3 protein: CASKDSGGGSPLHF. The CDR3 region has the DNA TGTGCCAGCAAGGACTCCGGGGGGGGGTCACCCCTCCACTTT.

In this sample, this clone turned up once. The chain uses TRBV20-1 and TRBJ2-5; no definite D call. CDR3 length: 11 amino acids. Germline V gene data show CDR1 as DFQATT and CDR2 as SNEGSKA (reference sequence). CDR3 loop: CSLVPRETQYF. The CDR3 DNA follows: TGCAGCCTTGTCCCTCGGGAGACCCAGTACTTC.

This clone was observed a few times. The chain uses TRBV6-1 and TRBJ1-1, with D possibly TRBD1 on 5 matching bases. The CDR3 length is 16 residues. Germline loops: CDR1 MNHNS, CDR2 SASEGT. Trimming cost V 2 bases and J 3 bases, with 16 bases left between them. In DNA form, the CDR3 reads TGTGCCAGCAGTGAAAGGAGGGACGCGGCGTACACTGAAGCTTTCTTT. Its translation is CASSERRDAAYTEAFF.

The chain uses TRBV4-1 and TRBJ2-2, with TRBD2 identical over 8 bases. V lost 1 base and J lost 2; bases outside the gene matches: 6. The germline V gene encodes CDR1 MGHRA and CDR2 YSYEKL. The CDR3 has 17 amino acids. The CDR3: CASSQASGSLNTGELFF. CDR3 bases: TGCGCCAGCAGCCAAGCGAGCGGGAGTCTAAACACCGGGGAGCTGTTTTTT.

The chain combines TRBV11-2 with TRBJ2-5; 8 bases map to TRBD2. V dropped 8 bases and J dropped 3; count of bases not matched to a gene: 2. The germline V gene has CDR1 SGHAT and CDR2 FQNNGV. The CDR3 is 12 amino acids. The CDR3: CASGLAEETQYF. The CDR3 DNA is TGTGCCAGCGGACTAGCCGAAGAGACCCAGTACTTC.

J is TRBJ2-5 and V is TRBV15, with TRBD2 matching over 8 bases. Unmatched junction bases numbered 8, after V lost 3 bases and J lost 2 bases. CDR3 length: 16 residues. Germline V gene data show CDR1 as LNHNV and CDR2 as YYDKDF (reference sequence). This CDR3 is CATSRRGSGTQETQYF. The DNA for the CDR3 is TGTGCCACCAGCAGGCGGGGTAGCGGGACTCAAGAGACCCAGTACTTC.

This chain connects TRBV7-8 to TRBJ2-7; D is ambiguous. V was pared by 5 bases and J by 3 bases, with 8 bases between. The CDR3 runs 12 residues. The germline V gene has CDR1 SGHVS and CDR2 FQNEAQ. CDR3 region: CASSQHRYEQYF. CDR3 coding DNA: TGTGCCAGCAGCCAACACCGCTACGAGCAGTACTTC.

The rearrangement joins TRBV5-1 to TRBJ2-5, with TRBD1 identical over 8 bases. The CDR3 has 14 residues. CDR1 and CDR2 (germline): SGHRS, YFSETQ. The V and J ends lost 4 bases and 2 bases, in that order; junction bases with no gene match: 4. The CDR3 here is CASSPGQVQETQYF. In DNA, the CDR3 is TGCGCCAGCAGCCCGGGACAGGTTCAAGAGACCCAGTACTTC.

V and J are TRBV4-1 and TRBJ1-1; 7 positions match TRBD1. The CDR3 spans 14 residues. Germline CDR1 reads MGHRA; CDR2 reads YSYEKL. Unmatched junction bases numbered 3, after V lost 3 bases and J lost 2 bases. The DNA for the CDR3 is TGCGCCAGCAGCCACGGGACAGATAACACTGAAGCTTTCTTT. Translation: CASSHGTDNTEAFF.

The chain employs TRBV5-1 and TRBJ2-1; 13 nucleotides agree with TRBD2. The CDR3 covers 16 residues. Germline V gene sequence: CDR1 SGHRS, CDR2 YFSETQ. The ends lost 0 bases at V and 5 bases at J; junction bases unmatched: 2. Written as DNA, the CDR3 is TGCGCCAGCAGCTTGGTAGGGACTAGCGGGAACAATGAGCAGTTCTTC. Its protein is CASSLVGTSGNNEQFF.

For this clone: An end of the junction differs from the germline gene, which may be a read error. The chain has TRBV27 and TRBJ2-1, with D possibly being TRBD1 (6 bases). Germline CDR1 and CDR2: MNHEY and SMNVEV (reference sequence). The CDR3 is made up of 12 amino acids. CDR3 nucleotides: TGTGCCAGCAGTTTAAGGGACAAGGAGCAGTTCTTC. Translating it yields CASSLRDKEQFF.

The CDR3 DNA follows: TGCAGCGTCGGACTAGCGGGAGCCACTGAGCAGTTCTTC. Residues: CSVGLAGATEQFF. V gene TRBV29-1 combines with J gene TRBJ2-1; 13 bases fit TRBD2. Germline V lookup: CDR1 SQVTM, CDR2 ANQGSEA. The CDR3 totals 13 residues. The junction had 5 bases not matched to a gene; V was cut back by 6 bases and J by 9 bases.

The V call is TRBV2, the J call TRBJ2-2; 7 bases are shared with TRBD1. This CDR3 comprises 15 residues. The germline gives CDR1 SNHLY, CDR2 FYNNEI. J lost 4 bases, V lost 5 bases, and 7 bases had no gene match. CDR3 sequence: CASSPGTEGTGELFF. DNA of the CDR3: TGTGCCAGCAGTCCCGGGACAGAGGGCACCGGGGAGCTGTTTTTT. The full variable domain, its missing parts supplied by reference TRBV2 and TRBJ2-2, is EPEVTQTPSHQVTQMGQEVILRCVPISNHLYFYWYRQILGQKVEFLVSFYNNEISEKSEIFDDQFSVERPDGSNFTLKIRSTKLEDSAMYFCASSPGTEGTGELFFGEGSRLTVL.

J is TRBJ2-5 and V is TRBV25-1; D is perhaps TRBD2 (7 bases). CDR1 MGHDK and CDR2 SYGVNS come from the germline V gene. The CDR3 has 14 residues. V dropped 3 bases and J dropped 4 bases, with 12 bases sitting between them. The chain's CDR3 is CASSDRGAGETQYF. The CDR3 DNA follows: TGTGCCAGCAGTGATCGGGGGGCCGGAGAGACCCAGTACTTC.

This sequence joins TRBV19 and TRBJ1-2, with D unclear. This CDR3 has 14 residues. V was pared by 0 bases and J by 3 bases, with 8 bases between. Germline CDR1 LNHDA, CDR2 SQIVND (reference sequence). CDR3 loop: CASSIEGAYYGYTF. Written as DNA, the CDR3 is TGTGCCAGTAGTATAGAGGGCGCGTACTATGGCTACACCTTC.

The CDR3 sequence: CASSLVAVNTGELFF. CDR3 sequence (DNA): TGCGCCAGCAGCTTGGTGGCGGTGAACACCGGGGAGCTGTTTTTT. J is TRBJ2-2 and V is TRBV5-1; D unclear. The CDR3 is made up of 15 amino acids. Germline CDR1 is SGHRS and CDR2 is YFSETQ. Deletions cut 0 bases from V and 1 base from J, with 7 bases between.

This clone was found a few times. The rearrangement joins TRBV4-2 to TRBJ1-2; TRBD1 matches 11 bases. This CDR3 is built from 15 residues. Per germline, CDR1 LGHNA and CDR2 YNFKEQ. V trimming: 1 base; J trimming: 9 bases; junction bases outside the gene matches: 7. The CDR3 DNA reads TGTGCCAGCAGCCAAGTCCCGGGACAGGGGGGAAGCTACACCTTC. It is translated as CASSQVPGQGGSYTF.